This TCR beta chain was recorded in a study of T cell repertoires in cytomegalovirus infection. The V and J ends lost 7 bases and 4 bases respectively, with 16 bases between them. The CDR3 spans 14 residues. The germline V gene encodes CDR1 MNHNS and CDR2 SASEGT. As regards this clonotype: The antigen remains undetermined.

TCRdb itself ran the reads through MiXCR, one entry per CDR3 protein. The sample lists around 540,000 distinct CDR3 sequences, roughly a third occurring once. The rearrangement uses TRBV6-1 and TRBJ1-1; no definite D call. The TCR sequence derives from a human donor in good health (CMV status not recorded). Some clones in this sample may be carry-over from other donors' samples. This specimen was cultured PBMCs, taken from culture after CMV antigen stimulation. CDR3 in DNA: TGTGCCAGCACCCTCCACGGGAGCGGCACTGAAGCTTTCTTT. Amino acid sequence: CASTLHGSGTEAFF.